Listed below are T cell receptor beta chains from one sample, sequenced in a study of Graves' ophthalmopathy and Graves' hyperthyroidism. TCRdb fed the multiplex PCR reads into MiXCR, producing one record per CDR3 protein. The repertoire holds almost 750,000 distinct CDR3 sequences, with 40% as singletons. The sequenced sample was peripheral blood. The receptor source for this set is an adult man with Graves' ophthalmopathy. The CDR3 runs from the conserved cysteine through the conserved F or W. Each record gives: J gene, D gene, V gene, CDR3 length, clone size, CDR3 DNA, CDR3 protein. A D gene is named only where the DNA matches it firmly. Clone size is stated in some rows and not others, as once, few, many or a class when expanded.

TRBJ2-5 TRBD2 TRBV11-2 16 - TGTGCCAGCAGCTTAGGTATAGCGGGGGTCGAAGAGACCCAGTACTTC CASSLGIAGVEETQYF
TRBJ1-2 - TRBV29-1 12 many TGCAGCGGGGAGCTGGGTAACTATGGCTACACCTTC CSGELGNYGYTF
TRBJ2-6 - TRBV25-1 15 - TGTGCCAGCAGGGGAGATGCAGGGGAGCTCGGGGTCCTGACTTTC CASRGDAGELGVLTF
TRBJ1-1 - TRBV19 15 many TGTGCCAGTAGTACGTACAGTAGATTGTCAACTGAAGCTTTCTTT CASSTYSRLSTEAFF
TRBJ1-1 TRBD1 TRBV7-8 15 - TGTGCCAGGGAATCGGGACAGGGAAAAAGGACTGAAGCTTTCTTT CARESGQGKRTEAFF
TRBJ1-5 TRBD1 TRBV24-1 16 many TGTGCCACCGCAGGACAGGGCGAACCCATCAATCAGCCCCAGCATTTT CATAGQGEPINQPQHF
TRBJ2-2 - TRBV20-1 10 - TGCAGTGCGGAGACCGGGGAGCTGTTTTTT CSAETGELFF
TRBJ1-2 TRBD1 TRBV7-9 14 many TGTGCCAGCAGCGCCCCGGGACAGGAAGCTGGCTACACCTTC CASSAPGQEAGYTF
TRBJ1-1 TRBD1 TRBV11-3 19 - TGTGCCCGCAGCTTATTCGTAGGACAGGGGGAATCGACGAACACTGAAGCTTTCTTT CARSLFVGQGESTNTEAFF
TRBJ2-2 - TRBV25-1 13 - TGTGCCGACCCCGGGCGCCCCACCGGGGAGCTGTTTTTT CADPGRPTGELFF
TRBJ2-7 - TRBV7-9 15 many TGTGCCAGCAGCTTAGTGGAGGCACCCATCTCCGAGCAGTACTTC CASSLVEAPISEQYF
TRBJ1-6 - TRBV9 16 few TGTGCCAGCAGTACACAGGGCAGCTCCTATAATTCACCCCTCCACTTT CASSTQGSSYNSPLHF
TRBJ2-2 - TRBV25-1 15 - TGTGCCAGCAGTCATCTATTTACGAACACCGGGGAGCTGTTTTTT CASSHLFTNTGELFF
TRBJ2-7 - TRBV6-1 12 - TGTGCCACCGGCCCAACTAGTTACGAGCAGTACTTC CATGPTSYEQYF
TRBJ1-6 - TRBV20-1 15 - TGCAGTGCGACGACAGAGAGCTCCTATAATTCACCCCTCCACTTT CSATTESSYNSPLHF
TRBJ1-1 - TRBV7-9 14 - TGTGCCAGCAGTCGTTCGACACAGAACACTGAAGCTTTCTTT CASSRSTQNTEAFF
TRBJ2-5 - TRBV11-2 14 - TGTGCCAGCAGCGTCGGGACTCGTAAAGAGACCCAGTACTTC CASSVGTRKETQYF
TRBJ1-2 TRBD1 TRBV10-3 14 many TGTGCCATCAATCCGGGACAGGGTGGAAGTGGCTACACCTTC CAINPGQGGSGYTF
TRBJ1-1 TRBD1 TRBV15 14 - TGTGCCAGCAGCAGCGGACAGGGTAAAACTGAAGCTTTCTTT CASSSGQGKTEAFF
TRBJ1-2 TRBD1 TRBV6-5 13 many TGTGCCAGCAGCGGCACAGGGGGAGGTGGCTACACCTTC CASSGTGGGGYTF
TRBJ1-2 - TRBV7-6 14 many TGTGCCAGCAGCTTAGTAGCGTCAGGGTATGGCTACACCTTC CASSLVASGYGYTF
TRBJ2-2 - TRBV25-1 16 - TGTGCCAGCAGTGCGCAGGAACCCAAGAACACCGGGGAGCTGTTTTTT CASSAQEPKNTGELFF
TRBJ1-6 - TRBV5-1 19 few TGCGCCAGCAGCCCAACGACGGGCTCGAAAGGGAATCCCGGTTCACCCCTCCACTTT CASSPTTGSKGNPGSPLHF
TRBJ1-1 - TRBV7-3 14 many TGTGCCAGCAGCTTATTCGGGGGGAACACTGAAGCTTTCTTT CASSLFGGNTEAFF